These T cell receptor beta chains were read from a single sample in a study of cytomegalovirus exposure and HLA in healthy donors. The table came from immunoSEQ multiplex PCR; TCRdb's copy has only in-frame clones and leaves some out. The sample lists about 88,000 clones, approximately 81% occurring once. Sequencing was done on a sample of PBMCs. These receptors were taken from a woman in her late teens or twenties in good health and CMV-seropositive. The conserved cysteine and the conserved F or W are not part of the CDR3 here. The D gene is left open where the match is weak.

CDR3aa,d_gene,j_gene,v_gene
ASWRNRGRTGELF,TRBD1,TRBJ2-2,TRBV6-5
ASSLDLGVGNEQF,-,TRBJ2-1,TRBV11-3
ASSLQGTAGPGANVLT,TRBD1,TRBJ2-6,TRBV27
ASSAGLAVNTGELF,TRBD2,TRBJ2-2,TRBV5-1
ASSRDRGHEQY,TRBD1,TRBJ2-7,TRBV6-5
ASSSANTGIYEQY,-,TRBJ2-7,TRBV4-1
ASSDRDRAYEQY,TRBD1,TRBJ2-7,TRBV6-4
ASSLASYNEQF,-,TRBJ2-1,TRBV7-9
ASSYPTGTENSPLH,TRBD1,TRBJ1-6,TRBV6-6
ASRQYTQY,-,TRBJ2-7,TRBV2
ASSEGHTSNQPQH,-,TRBJ1-5,TRBV10-1
SVAGEGYGYT,-,TRBJ1-2,TRBV29-1
ASSDGTSGGQETQY,TRBD2,TRBJ2-5,TRBV10-1
AWSVQGGTEQY,TRBD1,TRBJ2-7,TRBV30
ASSNSYMNTEAF,-,TRBJ1-1,TRBV7-2
AISGASGDSYNEQF,TRBD2,TRBJ2-1,TRBV10-3
ASSISGNTEAF,-,TRBJ1-1,TRBV19
ASSLPTGPEQY,-,TRBJ2-7,TRBV7-9
ASSLSGQAYEQY,TRBD1,TRBJ2-7,TRBV7-8
ASSLDRDSSYNEQF,-,TRBJ2-1,TRBV7-7
ASSPITGIGNTIY,-,TRBJ1-3,TRBV27
ASSAPTGNSPLH,-,TRBJ1-6,TRBV2
ASSYVGPRDFGELF,-,TRBJ2-2,TRBV6-5